The present entry profiles one TCR beta chain with its context. Repertoires were generated with immunoSEQ multiplex PCR, while TCRdb's copy carries only in-frame clones and drops some. The sample has some 500,000 clones; 95% to 97% are singletons. This record belongs to a study of shared clonotypes between healthy human individuals. V dropped 4 bases and J dropped 4 bases, with 11 bases sitting between them. Per germline, CDR1 SNHLY and CDR2 FYNNEI. The CDR3 sequence is 14 residues long. This chain connects TRBV2 to TRBJ1-5, with D maybe TRBD1 (5 bases). The specimen sequenced was naive CD4+ T cells sorted from blood. Subset: CD45RA+ positively selected. The source of this sequence is a woman aged 30 to 39 in good health. Written as DNA, the CDR3 is TGTGCCAGCAGTGTCCAGCAGGGTAATCAGCCCCAGCATTTT. Protein product: CASSVQQGNQPQHF.